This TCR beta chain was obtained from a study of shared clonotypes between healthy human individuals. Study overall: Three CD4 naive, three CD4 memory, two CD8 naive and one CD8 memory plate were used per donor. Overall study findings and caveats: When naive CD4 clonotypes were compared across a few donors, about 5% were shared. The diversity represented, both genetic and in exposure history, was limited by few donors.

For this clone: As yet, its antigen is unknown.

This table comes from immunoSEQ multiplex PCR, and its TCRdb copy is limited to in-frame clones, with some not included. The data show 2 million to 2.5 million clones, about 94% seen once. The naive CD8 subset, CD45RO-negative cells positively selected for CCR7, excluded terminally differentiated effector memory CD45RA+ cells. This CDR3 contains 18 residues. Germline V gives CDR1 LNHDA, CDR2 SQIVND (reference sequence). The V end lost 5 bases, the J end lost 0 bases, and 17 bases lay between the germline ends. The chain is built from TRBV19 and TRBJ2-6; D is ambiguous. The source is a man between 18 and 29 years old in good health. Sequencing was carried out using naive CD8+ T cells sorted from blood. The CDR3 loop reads CASSPRGARSSGANVLTF. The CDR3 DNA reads TGTGCCAGTAGTCCAAGAGGAGCCCGGAGCTCTGGGGCCAACGTCCTGACTTTC.